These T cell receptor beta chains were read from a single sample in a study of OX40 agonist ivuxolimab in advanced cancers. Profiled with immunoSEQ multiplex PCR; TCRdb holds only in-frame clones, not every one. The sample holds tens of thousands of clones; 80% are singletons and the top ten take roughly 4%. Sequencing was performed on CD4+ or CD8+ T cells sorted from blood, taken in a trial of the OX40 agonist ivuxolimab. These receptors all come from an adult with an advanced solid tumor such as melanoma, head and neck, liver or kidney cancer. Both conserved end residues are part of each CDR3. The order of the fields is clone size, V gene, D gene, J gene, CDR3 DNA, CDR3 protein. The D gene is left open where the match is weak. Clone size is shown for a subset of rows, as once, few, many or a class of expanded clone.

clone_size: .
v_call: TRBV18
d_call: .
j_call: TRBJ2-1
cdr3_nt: TGTGCCAGCTCAGCAGACTGGTACAATGAGCAGTTCTTC
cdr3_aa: CASSADWYNEQFF

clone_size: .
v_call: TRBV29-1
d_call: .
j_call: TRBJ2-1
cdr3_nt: TGCAGCGTCCGGGCCGGGACCCTCCCCCTCAATGAGCAGTTCTTC
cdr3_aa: CSVRAGTLPLNEQFF

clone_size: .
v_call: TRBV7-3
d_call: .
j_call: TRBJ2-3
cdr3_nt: TGTGCCAGCAGCCCAGGGAGTCGCGCAGATACGCAGTATTTT
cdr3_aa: CASSPGSRADTQYF

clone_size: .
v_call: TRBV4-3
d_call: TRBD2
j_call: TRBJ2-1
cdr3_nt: TGCGCCAGCAGCCAAGCCCGACTAGCGGCAACCAATGAGCAGTTCTTC
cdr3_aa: CASSQARLAATNEQFF

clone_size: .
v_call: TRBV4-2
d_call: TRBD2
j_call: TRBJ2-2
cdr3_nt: TGTGCCAGCAGCACACTAGCGGGAGTCTCCGGGGAGCTGTTTTTT
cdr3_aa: CASSTLAGVSGELFF

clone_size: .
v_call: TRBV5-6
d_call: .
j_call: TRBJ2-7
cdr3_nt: TGTGCCAGCAGCGCGTCCCGTTACGAGCAGTACTTC
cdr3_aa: CASSASRYEQYF

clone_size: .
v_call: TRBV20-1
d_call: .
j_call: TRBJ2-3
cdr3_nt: TGCAGTGCTAGTTCCGTGGATACGCAGTATTTT
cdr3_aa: CSASSVDTQYF

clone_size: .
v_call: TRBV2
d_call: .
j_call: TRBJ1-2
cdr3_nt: TGTGCCAGCAGTGAAGCGCGTGGGAACGGCTACACCTTC
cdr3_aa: CASSEARGNGYTF

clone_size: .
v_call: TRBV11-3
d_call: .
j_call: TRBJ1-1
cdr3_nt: TGTGCCAGCAGCCCACATCGGGGACCGACACAACTTGAAGCTTTCTTT
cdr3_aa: CASSPHRGPTQLEAFF

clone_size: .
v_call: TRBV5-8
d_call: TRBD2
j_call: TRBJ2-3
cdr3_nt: TGTGCCAGCAGCCAGCCGCCCACTAGCGGGAGGGCGACAGATACGCAGTATTTT
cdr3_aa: CASSQPPTSGRATDTQYF

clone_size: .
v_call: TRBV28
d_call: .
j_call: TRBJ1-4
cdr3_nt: TGTGCCAGCAGTTTAGGAGGGGCAAGTAATGAAAAACTGTTTTTT
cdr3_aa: CASSLGGASNEKLFF

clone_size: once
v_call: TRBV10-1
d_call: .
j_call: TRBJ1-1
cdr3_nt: TGCGCCAGCAGGACTCAGGGAGGAGCAGCTTTCTTT
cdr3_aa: CASRTQGGAAFF

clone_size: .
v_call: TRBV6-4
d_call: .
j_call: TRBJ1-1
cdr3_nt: TGTGCCAGCAAACCACGAGGGGGGAACACTGAAGCTTTCTTT
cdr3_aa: CASKPRGGNTEAFF

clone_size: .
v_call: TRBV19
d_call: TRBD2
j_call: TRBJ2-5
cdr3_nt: TGTGCCAGTAGTTCCGTTCGGGCGGGGGGGTCGGAGACCCAGTACTTC
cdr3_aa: CASSSVRAGGSETQYF

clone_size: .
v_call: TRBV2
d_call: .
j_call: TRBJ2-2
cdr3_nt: TGTGCCAGCAGAGAACGGGGCCTTTTCACCGGGGAGCTGTTTTTT
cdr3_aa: CASRERGLFTGELFF

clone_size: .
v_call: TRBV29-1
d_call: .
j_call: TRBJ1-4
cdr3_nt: TGCAGCGTTGAACAGAGCGAAAAACTGTTTTTT
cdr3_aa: CSVEQSEKLFF

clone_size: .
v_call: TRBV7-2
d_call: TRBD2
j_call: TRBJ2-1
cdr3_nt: TGTGCCAGCAGCGGGCGGGGGCGGGGGGGCCTCTTTGAGCAGTTCTTC
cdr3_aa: CASSGRGRGGLFEQFF

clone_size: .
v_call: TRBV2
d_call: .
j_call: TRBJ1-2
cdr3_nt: TGTGCCAGCAGTGAAAGGCAGAACTATGGCTACACCTTC
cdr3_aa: CASSERQNYGYTF

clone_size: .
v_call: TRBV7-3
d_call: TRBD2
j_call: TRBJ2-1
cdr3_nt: TGTGCCAGCAGCTTAGGACTAGCGGGAGTGTATGAGCAGTTCTTC
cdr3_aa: CASSLGLAGVYEQFF

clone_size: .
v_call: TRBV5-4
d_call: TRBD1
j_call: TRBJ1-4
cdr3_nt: TGTGCCAGCAGCTCACAAACAGGGGAGGGTGAAAAACTGTTTTTT
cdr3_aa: CASSSQTGEGEKLFF

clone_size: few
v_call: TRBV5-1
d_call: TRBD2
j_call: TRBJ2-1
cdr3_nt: TGCGCCAGCAGCCACGGGACTAGCGGGACCGGGTCCCCTAATGAGCAGTTCTTC
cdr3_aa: CASSHGTSGTGSPNEQFF

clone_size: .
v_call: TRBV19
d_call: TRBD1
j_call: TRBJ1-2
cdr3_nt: TGTGCCAGTAGACGGGGACAGGGGGGAGGCTATGGCTACACCTTC
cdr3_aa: CASRRGQGGGYGYTF

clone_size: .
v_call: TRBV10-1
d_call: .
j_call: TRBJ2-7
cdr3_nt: TGCGCTAGCAGTGAGTCGACAGAACCCTACGAGCAGTACTTC
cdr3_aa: CASSESTEPYEQYF

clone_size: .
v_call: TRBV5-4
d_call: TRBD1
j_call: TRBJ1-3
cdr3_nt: TGTGCCAGCAGCCCGCGTTTGGGACAGGGGGGCCTAAACACCATATATTTT
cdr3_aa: CASSPRLGQGGLNTIYF